The present entry profiles one T cell receptor (beta chain) with its context. The antigen is not known. The record originates from a study of cytomegalovirus exposure and HLA in healthy donors. Notes on the study in general: Immune exposure information available was restricted to CMV serostatus. When a later analysis was performed, an Asian-associated ancestry cluster reportedly had fewer N-insertions than the approximately 700-donor mean.

Each donor was nominally healthy when sampled (though unrecorded immune exposures were likely). The PCR made use of 60 Vbeta and 13 Jbeta primers. Using immunoSEQ multiplex PCR, the repertoire was profiled, and TCRdb retains in-frame clones only, with some absent. Its clone listing holds over 55,000 clones. Germline V CDR1 and CDR2: MNHEY, SVGAGI. This CDR3 is built from 15 residues. V shed 5 bases and J 4 bases; nucleotides not matched to a gene: 7. Sequenced material: PBMCs. The V call is TRBV6-5, the J call TRBJ2-5; 10 bases are a match to TRBD2. This clonotype was sampled from a boy younger than 18 in good health and CMV-seronegative. DNA for the CDR3: TGTGCCAGCAGTCTAGCGGGAGTAATTGGAGAGACCCAGTACTTC. Protein product: CASSLAGVIGETQYF.